This T cell receptor beta chain comes out of a study of T cells after posttransplantation cyclophosphamide. Study observations and caveats: TRB clonality was highly associated with recipient CMV seropositivity and reactivation.

A marrow graft followed busulfan-fludarabine conditioning, with cyclophosphamide on days +3 and +4. Assay used: immunoSEQ multiplex PCR; TCRdb lists only in-frame clones, some missing. Sampling found around 12,000 clones, none seen once. The CDR3 is 14 amino acids. Germline CDR1 is SGDLS and CDR2 is YYNGEE. V was shortened by 0 bases and J by 6 bases, with 12 bases between the two germline ends. As for this clone: Antigen: not known.

V usage is TRBV9 and J usage is TRBJ1-2, with unresolved D. The sequence came from a female patient in her forties or fifties who received an allogeneic stem cell transplant from an unrelated donor, was CMV-positive, and had acute GVHD only. Some T cells may be provided by the graft donor. The sequencing used PBMCs, collected after allogeneic stem cell transplant with posttransplant cyclophosphamide. CDR3 sequence reads: CASSVDPGRDGYTF. The CDR3 bases are TGTGCCAGCAGCGTAGACCCGGGAAGGGATGGCTACACCTTC.